Each of the 9 T cell receptor beta chains below was sequenced from the same sample in a study of technical replicates of blood from a handful of donors (dated by TCRdb to about 2017). Library prep was done by the immunoSEQ multiplex PCR assay. TCRdb stores this immuneACCESS table with in-frame sequences only. Part of the clones is absent; in the studies checked, under half of the shortfall reflects unresolved V genes, and no reason is known for the rest. Present in this sample are more than 95,000 clones, about 96% of which were seen just once. Clones ranked in the top ten supply around 0.21% of the sample. Sequenced sample: T cells isolated from PBMCs. The receptors shown here come from a human donor in good health.

V usage is TRBV9 and J usage is TRBJ1-3, with a tentative D call TRBD1 (5 bases). This CDR3 spans 19 amino acids. The germline CDR1 and CDR2 sequences are SGDLS and YYNGEE. Trimming cost V 0 bases and J 3 bases, with 22 bases left between them. This CDR3 is CASSVAGIQAANGGNTIYF. CDR3 in DNA: TGTGCCAGCAGCGTAGCAGGTATACAGGCTGCGAACGGTGGAAACACCATATATTTT.

The rearrangement links TRBV5-1 to TRBJ2-7; 7 bases line up with TRBD2. The V gene end was trimmed by 6 bases and the J gene end by 9 bases; junction bases not matched to a gene: 18. The CDR3 totals 15 residues. Germline V gene lookup returns CDR1 SGHRS and CDR2 YFSETQ. The CDR3 DNA reads TGCGCCAGCAAGGAGAATAGCGGGTTGTCGGGGGGGCAGTACTTC. As protein: CASKENSGLSGGQYF.

The chain uses TRBV10-3 and TRBJ2-7; 10 bases agree with TRBD1. The CDR3 runs 15 residues. V lost 2 bases, J lost 6 bases, and 7 bases stayed unmatched. Germline V gene sequence: CDR1 ENHRY, CDR2 SYGVKD. In nucleotides, the CDR3 is TGTGCCATCAGTGAGATAGGACAGGGGGAAGGCGAGCAGTACTTC. Protein: CAISEIGQGEGEQYF.

This clone was picked up a small number of times. The V gene is TRBV2, the J gene TRBJ1-1; TRBD1 might be the D (5 bases). Trimming took off 6 bases at V and 5 bases at J, with 10 bases between the two ends. CDR3 length equals 12 residues. Germline V lookup: CDR1 SNHLY, CDR2 FYNNEI. CDR3 sequence (DNA): TGTGCCAGCAGCCAGGGTGGAACTGAAGCTTTCTTT. It is translated as CASSQGGTEAFF.

V is TRBV27 and J is TRBJ1-3; possible D gene TRBD1, 6 bases. The CDR3 is 14 residues long. V was shortened by 6 bases and J by 2 bases, with 11 bases between the two germline ends. Germline assignment: CDR1 MNHEY and CDR2 SMNVEV (reference sequence). CDR3 in DNA: TGTGCCAGCAGCTGGACAGCTACTGGAAACACCATATATTTT. Amino acid sequence: CASSWTATGNTIYF.

The chain carries TRBV7-9 and TRBJ1-1, with 8 bases lining up with TRBD1. Germline CDR1 and CDR2: SEHNR and FQNEAQ (reference sequence). This CDR3 is built from 15 residues. V trimming: 4 bases; J trimming: 5 bases; junction bases outside the gene matches: 9. In DNA form, the CDR3 reads TGTGCCAGCAGCTCTTCGGACAGGGTTAGGACTGAAGCTTTCTTT. Protein sequence: CASSSSDRVRTEAFF.

This chain links TRBV2 with TRBJ2-2, with a possible D match to TRBD2 (6 bases). Looked up from germline, CDR1 is SNHLY and CDR2 is FYNNEI. The V end lost 7 bases, the J end lost 6 bases, and 12 bases lay between the germline ends. The CDR3 spans 13 residues. The CDR3 DNA reads as TGTGCCAGCAATCGGGACTTAGCCGGGGAGCTGTTTTTT. Its protein is CASNRDLAGELFF.

V usage is TRBV19 and J usage is TRBJ1-5, with D possibly being TRBD1 (6 bases). V gave up 0 bases and J gave up 3 bases, with 24 bases separating them. Germline V lookup: CDR1 LNHDA, CDR2 SQIVND (reference sequence). There are 20 residues in the CDR3. CDR3 sequence: CASSIDRGTRNLIFNQPQHF. CDR3 DNA: TGTGCCAGTAGTATAGACAGGGGCACACGTAACCTTATTTTCAATCAGCCCCAGCATTTT.

The V call is TRBV28, the J call TRBJ1-2, with 8 bases that match TRBD1. J was trimmed by 3 bases and V by 3 bases; bases with no gene match: 0. In germline, CDR1 is MDHEN, CDR2 SYDVKM. The CDR3 has 13 residues. CDR3 bases: TGTGCCAGCAGTTTCAGGGGGCACTATGGCTACACCTTC. Amino acids: CASSFRGHYGYTF.